The next 8 T cell receptor beta chains were all read from a single sample in a study of immune evolution from preneoplasia to lung adenocarcinoma. Assay: immunoSEQ multiplex PCR; the TCRdb copy retains only in-frame clones and omits some. This sample carries about 6,300 clones, around 80% of them seen once, and the ten largest clones take less than 9%. The specimen was FFPE minimally invasive lung adenocarcinoma tissue. Every receptor here comes from a person between 60 and 79 years old with lung adenocarcinoma.

The genes are TRBV28 and TRBJ2-1; 11 bases align to TRBD2. The CDR3 runs to 15 residues. The V segment lost 6 bases and the J segment 4 bases; nucleotides outside the gene matches: 5. Germline V gene lookup returns CDR1 MDHEN and CDR2 SYDVKM. The CDR3 DNA follows: TGTGCCAGCAGATGGGGACTAGCGGAATACAATGAGCAGTTCTTC. This gives the protein CASRWGLAEYNEQFF. The entire variable domain, with the rest obtained from reference TRBV28 and TRBJ2-1, is as follows: DVKVTQSSRYLVKRTGEKVFLECVQDMDHENMFWYRQDPGLGLRLIYFSYDVKMKEKGDIPEGYSVSREKKERFSLILESASTNQTSMYLCASRWGLAEYNEQFFGPGTRLTVL.

Concerning this clone: One end of the junction varies from germline; a read error may be responsible. The J gene is TRBJ2-1, the V gene TRBV2; 9 bases are shared with TRBD2. The CDR3 is made up of 11 amino acids. Germline CDR1 SNHLY, CDR2 FYNNEI. The CDR3 coding sequence is TGTGCCAGCAGTTTAGCGGGAGCGGTGGTCTTC. Residues: CASSLAGAVVF.

The chain combines TRBV25-1 with TRBJ1-3; D unresolved. Deletions cut 2 bases from V and 0 bases from J, with 8 bases between. The CDR3 runs 15 residues. Germline CDR1 reads MGHDK; CDR2 reads SYGVNS. Here the CDR3 reads CASSERGSSGNTIYF. CDR3 DNA sequence: TGTGCCAGCAGTGAAAGAGGAAGCTCTGGAAACACCATATATTTT.

The J gene is TRBJ1-1, the V gene TRBV30, with D unresolved. CDR1 GTSNPN and CDR2 SVGIG come from the germline V gene (reference sequence). Between the trimmed V and J ends, which lost 0 bases and 4 bases, there was a span of 3 bases. The CDR3 sequence is 11 residues long. The CDR3 spells CAWSVSTEAFF. CDR3 sequence (DNA): TGTGCCTGGAGTGTATCCACTGAAGCTTTCTTT.

The CDR3 spells CAWSTIGGGVEAFF. The DNA of the CDR3 is TGTGCCTGGAGTACCATTGGAGGGGGCGTCGAAGCTTTCTTT. J is TRBJ1-1 and V is TRBV30; TRBD1 agrees at 7 bases. This CDR3 contains 14 residues. The germline CDR1 and CDR2 sequences are GTSNPN and SVGIG (reference sequence). Unmatched junction bases numbered 11, after V lost 2 bases and J lost 8 bases. Full variable domain (rest looked up from reference TRBV30 and TRBJ1-1): SQTIHQWPATLVQPVGSPLSLECTVEGTSNPNLYWYRQAAGRGLQLLFYSVGIGQISSEVPQNLSASRPQDRQFILSSKKLLLSDSGFYLCAWSTIGGGVEAFFGQGTRLTVV.

The chain joins TRBV10-2 to TRBJ1-5; D possibly corresponds to TRBD1 (5 bases). Per germline, CDR1 WSHSY and CDR2 SAAADI. The V end was cut by 2 bases, the J end by 5 bases, with 13 bases between. This CDR3 region has 15 residues. The DNA of the CDR3 is TGCGCCAGCAGTGAGAGTTCGGGGGAGGATCAGCCCCAGCATTTT. Protein: CASSESSGEDQPQHF.

The CDR3 region has the DNA TGCGCCAGCAGCTTGAACCAGGGTTACGAGCAGTACTTC. Its translation is CASSLNQGYEQYF. The V and J genes are TRBV5-1 and TRBJ2-7, with TRBD1 as a possible D gene (5 bases). This CDR3 comprises 13 residues. Germline V gene data show CDR1 as SGHRS and CDR2 as YFSETQ. V was trimmed by 1 base and J by 4 bases, leaving 9 bases between them.

The genes are TRBV5-1 and TRBJ2-7; no reliable D call. Germline CDR1 and CDR2: SGHRS and YFSETQ. Trimming took off 3 bases at V and 3 bases at J, with 13 bases between the two ends. The CDR3 runs 14 residues. The CDR3 here is CASSSYGRNYEQYF. In DNA, the CDR3 is TGCGCCAGCAGCTCTTACGGCCGTAACTACGAGCAGTACTTC.